This T cell receptor (beta chain) was profiled in a study of T cells after yellow fever vaccination. Each CDR3 protein is one row after TCRdb ran MiXCR on the 5' RACE reads. This table has approximately 580,000 distinct CDR3 sequences, less than 20% appearing once. The CDR3 is 16 residues long. V shed 2 bases, J shed 7 bases, and the junction held 11 bases outside the gene matches. Germline V lookup: CDR1 LNHNV, CDR2 YYDKDF (reference sequence). The sequence was obtained from a man younger than 35 who received the YFV17D yellow fever vaccine. Sequenced here: PBMCs, sampled roughly 5 days after the first yellow fever vaccination. The J gene is TRBJ2-5, the V gene TRBV15, with 9 bases fitting TRBD1. CDR3 sequence (DNA): TGTGCCACCAGCAGAAGTCCGGGACAGGGTTACGGGACCCAGTACTTC. The encoded protein is CATSRSPGQGYGTQYF. The entire variable domain, with the rest obtained from reference TRBV15 and TRBJ2-5, is as follows: DAMVIQNPRYQVTQFGKPVTLSCSQTLNHNVMYWYQQKSSQAPKLLFHYYDKDFNNEADTPDNFQSRRPNTSFCFLDIRSPGLGDTAMYLCATSRSPGQGYGTQYFGPGTRLLVL.